The clone carrying this T cell receptor (beta chain) was counted between two and nine times. Its antigen is undetermined. CDR1 LNHNV and CDR2 YYDKDF come from the germline V gene (reference sequence). The CDR3 runs to 18 residues. With 1 base clipped from V and 4 bases from J, the junction kept 12 bases outside the gene matches. This specimen comes from a study of molecular identifiers for immune sequencing clone quantification. With listed TCR primers and previously described methods, bulk TCR libraries were prepared. TCRdb fed the PCR reads into MiXCR, producing one record per CDR3 protein. Of approximately 550,000 distinct CDR3 sequences in the sample, about a fifth are singletons; the top ten hold about 0.8%. Study conclusions and caveats: Identical TCR molecules sharing a barcode could underestimate highly expanded clone sizes.

Sequencing libraries of naive CD8 cells derived from roughly 18,000 to 920,000 sorted cells with 10%, 30% or 50% RNA. Using a CD8+CD4-CCR7+CD45RA+ phenotype, naive CD8 T cells were sorted. The sample consisted of naive CD8+ T cells from blood, with Jurkat cell RNA spiked in. Subset given: FACS-sorted CD8+CD4-CCR7+CD45RA+ naive T cells. V is TRBV15 and J is TRBJ2-2; 7 bases fit TRBD1. The clonotype was recovered from a human donor in good health. Some libraries in this study had Jurkat cell RNA spiked in. As DNA, the CDR3 is TGTGCCACCAGCAGAGCTCACAAATCGGACAGGCGCACCGGGGAGCTGTTTTTT. Translation: CATSRAHKSDRRTGELFF.